This T cell receptor (beta chain) was obtained from a study of cytomegalovirus exposure and HLA in healthy donors. Use of 60 Vbeta and 13 Jbeta primers characterized the PCR. Profiling relied on immunoSEQ multiplex PCR, and the TCRdb table lists in-frame clones only, not all of them. The sample shows over 150,000 clones, almost 75% of them seen only once. Remarks on this clone: Its antigen is not known.

Regarding the study as a whole: Reports credit the classifier with highly specific, highly sensitive diagnosis of cytomegalovirus status. Most subjects' HLA-A and HLA-B alleles were reportedly predicted from TCR beta sequences.

CDR3 length equals 10 residues. Germline-derived CDR1 and CDR2 are DFQATT and SNEGSKA (reference sequence). V trimming: 3 bases; J trimming: 11 bases; junction bases outside the gene matches: 3. The genes are TRBV20-1 and TRBJ2-7; 8 nucleotides agree with TRBD1. The receptor was isolated from a woman in her late teens or twenties in good health and CMV-seropositive. What was sequenced was PBMCs. This CDR3 reads CSARGGQEYF. DNA for the CDR3: TGCAGTGCTAGGGGGGGACAGGAGTACTTC.